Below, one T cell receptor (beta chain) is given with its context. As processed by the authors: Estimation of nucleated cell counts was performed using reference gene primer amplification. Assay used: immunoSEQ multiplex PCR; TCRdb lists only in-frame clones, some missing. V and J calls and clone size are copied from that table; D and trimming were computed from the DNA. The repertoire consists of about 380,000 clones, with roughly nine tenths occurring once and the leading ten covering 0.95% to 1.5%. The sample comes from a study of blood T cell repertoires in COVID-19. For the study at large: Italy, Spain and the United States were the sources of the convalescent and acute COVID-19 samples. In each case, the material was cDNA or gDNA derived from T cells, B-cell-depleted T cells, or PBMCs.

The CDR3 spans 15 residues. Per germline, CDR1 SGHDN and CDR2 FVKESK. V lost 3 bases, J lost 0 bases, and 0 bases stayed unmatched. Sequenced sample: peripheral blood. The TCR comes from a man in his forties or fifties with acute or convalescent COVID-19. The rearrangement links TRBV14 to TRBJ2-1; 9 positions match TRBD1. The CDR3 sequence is CASSQTGGSYNEQFF. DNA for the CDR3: TGTGCCAGCAGCCAGACAGGGGGCTCCTACAATGAGCAGTTCTTC.